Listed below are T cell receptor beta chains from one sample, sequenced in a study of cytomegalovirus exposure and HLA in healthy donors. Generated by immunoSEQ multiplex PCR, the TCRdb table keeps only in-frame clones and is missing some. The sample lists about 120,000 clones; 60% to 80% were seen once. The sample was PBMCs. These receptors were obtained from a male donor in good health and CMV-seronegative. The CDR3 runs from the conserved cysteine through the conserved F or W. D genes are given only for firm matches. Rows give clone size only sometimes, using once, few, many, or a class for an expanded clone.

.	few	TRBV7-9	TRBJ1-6	TGTGCCAGCAGCTTACAGACAAGCCGGCCCCTCCACTTT	CASSLQTSRPLHF
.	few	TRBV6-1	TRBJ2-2	TGTGCCAGCAGTGGTGACAGTTGGGAGCTGTTTTTT	CASSGDSWELFF
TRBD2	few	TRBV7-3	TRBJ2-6	TGTGCCAGCAGCCTTTGGGGGGGAGTAGGCTCTGGGGCCAACGTCCTGACTTTC	CASSLWGGVGSGANVLTF
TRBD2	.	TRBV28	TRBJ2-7	TGTGCCAGCAGTTTAGCGGGAGTATCGTACGAGCAGTACTTC	CASSLAGVSYEQYF
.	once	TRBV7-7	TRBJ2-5	TGTGCTAGCAGCTTCACAGGCGGAAGCCAAGAGACCCAGTACTTC	CASSFTGGSQETQYF
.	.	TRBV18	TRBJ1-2	TGTGCCAGCTCACCGAACCTCCCAGGCTCCTCTAACTATGGCTACACCTTC	CASSPNLPGSSNYGYTF
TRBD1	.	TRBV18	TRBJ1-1	TGTGCCAGCTCACCACAGGGGGCTACAGGCGATGCTTTCTTT	CASSPQGATGDAFF
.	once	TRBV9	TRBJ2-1	TGTGCCAGCAGCGCCCCGGGACTTAAAGAGCAGTTCTTC	CASSAPGLKEQFF
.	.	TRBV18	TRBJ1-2	TGTGCCAGCTCACCACAGAGGAACTATGGCTACACCTTC	CASSPQRNYGYTF
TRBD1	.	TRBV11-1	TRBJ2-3	TGTGCCAGCAGTCCGGGACAGGGGGCTGCCACAGATACGCAGTATTTT	CASSPGQGAATDTQYF
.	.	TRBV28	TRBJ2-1	TGTGCCAGCAGTTGGGGGGACTCCTACAATGAGCAGTTCTTC	CASSWGDSYNEQFF
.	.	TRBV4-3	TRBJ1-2	TGCGCCAGCAGCCAAGATTGGGAGATCGACAACATTAACTATGGCTACACCTTC	CASSQDWEIDNINYGYTF
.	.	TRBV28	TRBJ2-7	TGTGCCAGCAGTTTAGATCCCGGGGACTACGAGCAGTACTTC	CASSLDPGDYEQYF
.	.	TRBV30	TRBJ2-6	TGTGCCTGGAGTGTGTTGACAGGCCTGACCTTCTCTGGGGCCAACGTCCTGACTTTC	CAWSVLTGLTFSGANVLTF
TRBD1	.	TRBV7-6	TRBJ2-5	TGTGCCAGCAGCTCGGGACAGGGGTTAGAGACCCAGTACTTC	CASSSGQGLETQYF
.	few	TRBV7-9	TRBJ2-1	TGTGCCAGCAGCTTAGTGGGCGGACTATGGTCTGGTGAGCAGTTCTTC	CASSLVGGLWSGEQFF
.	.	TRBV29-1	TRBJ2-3	TGCAGCGTTGGGGGCGGTGTCGTGTTAGATACGCAGTATTTT	CSVGGGVVLDTQYF
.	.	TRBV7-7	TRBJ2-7	TGTGCTAGCAGCTTTCCAGGGGATGGGGAGCAGTACTTC	CASSFPGDGEQYF
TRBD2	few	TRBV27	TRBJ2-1	TGTGCCAGCAGTTCGGGACTAGCGGGAGGGAGCTCCTACAATGAGCAGTTCTTC	CASSSGLAGGSSYNEQFF
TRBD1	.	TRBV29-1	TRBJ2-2	TGCAGCGGGGGAGGGGGACAGGGGGATACCGGGGAGCTGTTTTTT	CSGGGGQGDTGELFF
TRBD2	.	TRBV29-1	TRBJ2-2	TGCAGCGTTTTGGGACTAGCGGGAACCGGGGAGCTGTTTTTT	CSVLGLAGTGELFF
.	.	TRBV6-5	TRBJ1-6	TGTGCCAGCAGCGAGGGTAGGGGGAAGGATTCACCCCTCCACTTT	CASSEGRGKDSPLHF
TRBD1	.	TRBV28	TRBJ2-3	TGTGCCAGCAGTTTGGACAGGGGGACAGATACGCAGTATTTT	CASSLDRGTDTQYF
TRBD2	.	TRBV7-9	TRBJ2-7	TGTGCCAGCAGCCCCGAATGGACTAGCGAAACCTACGAGCAGTACTTC	CASSPEWTSETYEQYF
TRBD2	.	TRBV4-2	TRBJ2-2	TGTGCCAGCAGCCAAGATCGGGGACTAGCGGCCACCGGGGAGCTGTTTTTT	CASSQDRGLAATGELFF
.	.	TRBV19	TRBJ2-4	TGTGCCAGTAGATGGAGGGAAATTCAGTACTTC	CASRWREIQYF
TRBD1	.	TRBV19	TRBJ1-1	TGTGCCAGTAGTATATCTGGGACAGGGGGAACTGAAGCTTTCTTT	CASSISGTGGTEAFF
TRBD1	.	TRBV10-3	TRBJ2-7	TGTGCCATCAAAGGGGGGACAGGGCGCCACGAGCAGTACTTC	CAIKGGTGRHEQYF
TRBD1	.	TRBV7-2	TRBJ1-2	TGTGCCAGCAGCCTGTCCGGGACAGACCTTACTTATGGCTACACCTTC	CASSLSGTDLTYGYTF
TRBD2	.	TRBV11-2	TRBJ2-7	TGTGCCAGCAGCTCCCTAGCGGGAGGCCCCTACGAGCAGTACTTC	CASSSLAGGPYEQYF
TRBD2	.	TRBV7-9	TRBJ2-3	TGTGCCAGCAGCCCCTCGGGACTAGCGGGAGGGATCACAGATACGCAGTATTTT	CASSPSGLAGGITDTQYF
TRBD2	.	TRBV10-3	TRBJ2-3	TGTGCCATCAGTTCCGGGACTAGCGGCACAGATACGCAGTATTTT	CAISSGTSGTDTQYF